These 12 T cell receptor beta chains originate from one sample sequenced in a study of Graves' ophthalmopathy and Graves' hyperthyroidism. Amplifying from RNA transcripts, the study obtained TCR beta CDR3 regions. In the first round, RT-PCR was carried out with HTBI primers, and a multiplex PCR formed the second round. TCRdb passed the multiplex PCR reads through MiXCR, listing each CDR3 protein once. The sample holds around 600,000 distinct CDR3 sequences, 35% to 50% seen once. Sequencing input: peripheral blood. The receptors come from an adult man with Graves' ophthalmopathy.

This clonotype appeared many times. The chain is built from TRBV7-3 and TRBJ2-2; a possible D gene is TRBD1 (5 bases). The CDR3 is 15 amino acids. Germline V gives CDR1 SGHTA, CDR2 FQGTGA. Deletions cut 5 bases from V and 3 bases from J, with 13 bases between. CDR3 DNA sequence: TGTGCCAGCAGCCCGCATGGGGCTGACACCGGGGAGCTGTTTTTT. This encodes CASSPHGADTGELFF.

This clonotype was seen ten or more times. The chain recombines TRBV9 with TRBJ1-2, with D unresolved. The germline CDR1 and CDR2 sequences are SGDLS and YYNGEE. Trimming pared 1 base from V and 8 bases from J, leaving 15 bases between. The CDR3 sequence is 14 residues long. CDR3 sequence (DNA): TGTGCCAGCAGCGTACAGCCGGGGTGGAGAGGCTACACCTTC. Protein: CASSVQPGWRGYTF.

This clonotype was found many times. V gene TRBV7-9 combines with J gene TRBJ1-6; TRBD1 matches at 9 bases. Germline-derived CDR1 and CDR2 are SEHNR and FQNEAQ (reference sequence). V lost 1 base, J lost 9 bases, and 10 bases stayed unmatched. The CDR3 has 17 amino acids. CDR3 nucleotide sequence: TGTGCCAGCAGCTTAGGGACAGGGGACGGGAGTGGTTCACCCCTCCACTTT. It encodes CASSLGTGDGSGSPLHF.

V usage is TRBV29-1 and J usage is TRBJ2-2; maybe TRBD2 (6 bases). From germline, CDR1 is SQVTM and CDR2 ANQGSEA. The CDR3 contains 13 residues. Trimming took off 6 bases at V and 4 bases at J, with 12 bases between the two ends. The CDR3 sequence is CSVAGSSTGELFF. For the CDR3, the DNA is TGCAGCGTCGCGGGATCGAGCACCGGGGAGCTGTTTTTT.

There are a few counts of this clonotype. The chain recombines TRBV20-1 with TRBJ2-2, with TRBD2 matching over 13 bases. This CDR3 is 18 amino acids long. Unmatched junction bases numbered 11, after V lost 2 bases and J lost 5 bases. Germline CDR1 reads DFQATT; CDR2 reads SNEGSKA (reference sequence). The CDR3 DNA follows: TGCAGTGCTAGACCTATAAGACTAGCGGGAGGCAGAACCGGGGAGCTGTTTTTT. It yields the protein CSARPIRLAGGRTGELFF.

The rearrangement joins TRBV19 to TRBJ2-2; 11 bases are shared with TRBD1. Unmatched junction bases numbered 4, after V lost 6 bases and J lost 4 bases. The CDR3 is 15 amino acids. The germline CDR1 and CDR2 sequences are LNHDA and SQIVND (reference sequence). In nucleotides, the CDR3 is TGTGCCAGTAGCGGACAGGGGGCCTTCACCGGGGAGCTGTTTTTT. Protein sequence: CASSGQGAFTGELFF.

The count of this clonotype is one. This may arise from a read error, as a much more abundant clone is one base away. This chain links TRBV10-2 with TRBJ2-7, with TRBD1 identical over 9 bases. Looked up from germline, CDR1 is WSHSY and CDR2 is SAAADI. This CDR3 region has 15 residues. As DNA, the CDR3 is TGCGCCAGCAGCTCCGGGACAGGGAACTCCTGCGAGCAGTACTTC. Translated, it gives CASSSGTGNSCEQYF.

With respect to this clonotype: This may be a read error: a much more frequent sequence differs by one nucleotide. This CDR3 is CTSSLRGGDEQYF. DNA for the CDR3: TGTACCAGCAGCTTAAGAGGGGGCGACGAGCAGTACTTC. This rearrangement joins TRBV7-6 to TRBJ2-5, with TRBD1 matching 7 bases. The J call may be mistaken, given a closer DNA end match to TRBJ2-7. This CDR3 spans 13 amino acids. CDR1 SGHVS and CDR2 FNYEAQ come from the germline V gene.

For this clonotype: Compared with germline, one end of the junction differs, possibly owing to a read error. This rearrangement joins TRBV10-3 to TRBJ1-1; D is uncertain. CDR1 is ENHRY and CDR2 is SYGVKD in the germline V gene. The CDR3 is made up of 16 amino acids. CDR3 loop: CASSGRTAVPNTEAFF. The CDR3 DNA reads as TGTGCCAGCAGTGGGCGGACTGCGGTTCCGAACACTGAAGCTTTCTTT.

In this sample, this clonotype turned up a few times. The chain joins TRBV4-2 to TRBJ2-7, with 11 bases aligning to TRBD2. In germline, CDR1 is LGHNA, CDR2 YNFKEQ. The CDR3 has 16 amino acids. V was pared by 5 bases and J by 5 bases, with 11 bases of the junction left unmatched. CDR3 coding DNA: TGTGCCAGCAGCTCAATTACTAGCGGGAGAAGGAACGAGCAGTACTTC. Translated, it gives CASSSITSGRRNEQYF.

Many counts were recorded for this clonotype. Relative to the germline gene, one junction end is altered; a read error may explain this. V is TRBV6-6 and J is TRBJ1-6, with 7 bases fitting TRBD1. Per the germline V gene, CDR1 is MNHNY and CDR2 is SVGAGI (reference sequence). The CDR3 sequence is 15 residues long. Here the CDR3 reads CASSYSRGQISTLHF. As DNA, the CDR3 is TGTGCCAGCAGTTACTCGAGGGGACAGATTTCAACCCTCCACTTT.

At least ten counts were recorded for this clonotype. The CDR3: CSASSGTVYGYTF. The CDR3 DNA follows: TGCAGTGCTTCTTCAGGGACCGTCTATGGCTACACCTTC. The V gene is TRBV20-1, the J gene TRBJ1-2; possibly TRBD1 for D (5 bases). V was cut by 5 bases and J by 4 bases, with 14 bases left in between. The germline V gene has CDR1 DFQATT and CDR2 SNEGSKA (reference sequence). The CDR3 runs 13 residues.